The clone carrying this TCR beta chain has ten or more counts. The antigen remains undetermined. This entry comes from a study of T cells in Graves' hyperthyroidism and ophthalmopathy. Study-wide results and caveats: Ophthalmopathy was predicted by the model a median of about 6.5 months ahead of onset.

Amplification yielded TCR beta CDR3 regions, with RNA transcripts as the source. A first-round RT-PCR of the TCR CDR3 used the HTBI primer set. TCRdb passed the multiplex PCR reads through MiXCR, listing each CDR3 protein once. The sample lists hundreds of thousands of distinct CDR3 sequences; roughly a sixth were seen once. The V end lost 2 bases, the J end lost 6 bases, and 11 bases lay between the germline ends. The CDR3 has 14 residues. Sequencing used blood. The clonotype was recovered from a woman under 30 with Graves' ophthalmopathy. The chain couples TRBV12-3 or TRBV12-4 to TRBJ2-1; TRBD2 is a possible D gene (5 bases). The CDR3 sequence is CASSLSGSGNEQFF. The CDR3 coding sequence is TGTGCCAGCAGTTTAAGTGGGAGTGGCAATGAGCAGTTCTTC.